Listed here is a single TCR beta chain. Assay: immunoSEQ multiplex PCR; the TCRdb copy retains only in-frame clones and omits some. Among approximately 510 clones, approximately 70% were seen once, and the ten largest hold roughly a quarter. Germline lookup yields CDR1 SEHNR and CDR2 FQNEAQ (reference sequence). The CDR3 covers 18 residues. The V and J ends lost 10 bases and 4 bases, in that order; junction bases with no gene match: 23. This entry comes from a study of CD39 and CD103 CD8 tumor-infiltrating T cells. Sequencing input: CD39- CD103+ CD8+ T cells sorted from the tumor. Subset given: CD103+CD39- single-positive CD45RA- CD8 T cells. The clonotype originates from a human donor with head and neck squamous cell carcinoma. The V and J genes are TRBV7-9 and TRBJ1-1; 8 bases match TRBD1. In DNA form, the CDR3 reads TGTGCCATTAACGCAGGGATGAGGGGGGACAGGAAACTCACTGAAGCTTTCTTT. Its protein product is CAINAGMRGDRKLTEAFF.